What follows are 18 T cell receptor beta chains derived from one specimen sequenced in a study of blood T cell repertoires in COVID-19. TCRdb's copy holds only in-frame clones and misses some; the assay was immunoSEQ multiplex PCR. In the table there are 150,000 to 200,000 clones, about 85% of which are singletons. What was sequenced was PBMCs or T cells enriched from blood (not recorded which). The receptor set was obtained from a woman aged 45-65 years who had recovered from COVID-19.

The chain carries TRBV3-1 (or the pseudogene TRBV3-2) and TRBJ2-5; D gene uncertain. CDR1 and CDR2 (germline): LGHDT, YNNKEL (reference sequence). V lost 4 bases to trimming and J lost 1 base, with 10 bases between them. This CDR3 contains 14 residues. The CDR3 sequence is CASSPQARQETQYF. The CDR3 DNA reads TGTGCCAGCAGCCCCCAGGCTCGCCAAGAGACCCAGTACTTC.

This chain joins TRBV18 and TRBJ2-7; 9 nucleotides agree with TRBD1. The V gene end was trimmed by 3 bases and the J gene end by 6 bases; junction bases not matched to a gene: 12. CDR1 KGHSH and CDR2 LQKENI come from the germline V gene. The CDR3 loop spans 16 amino acids. CDR3 nucleotide sequence: TGTGCCAGCTCACCGTCGACCGGGACAGGGTTAGGCGAGCAGTACTTC. Its translation is CASSPSTGTGLGEQYF.

The chain employs TRBV25-1 and TRBJ1-6; 7 nucleotides line up with TRBD1. The germline V gene has CDR1 MGHDK and CDR2 SYGVNS. V lost 10 bases, J lost 3 bases, and 3 bases stayed unmatched. The length of the CDR3 is 13 residues. The CDR3 spells CATGTVYNSPLHF. CDR3 nucleotides: TGTGCCACCGGGACAGTCTATAATTCACCCCTCCACTTT. The whole variable domain, remainder taken from reference TRBV25-1 and TRBJ1-6, is EADIYQTPRYLVIGTGKKITLECSQTMGHDKMYWYQQDPGMELHLIHYSYGVNSTEKGDLSSESTVSRIRTEHFPLTLESARPSHTSQYLCATGTVYNSPLHFGNGTRLTVT.

The chain has TRBV18 and TRBJ2-7; 15 bases match TRBD2. Germline CDR1 reads KGHSH; CDR2 reads LQKENI. Trimming at V came to 2 bases and at J to 4 bases, leaving 6 bases not matched to a gene. This CDR3 has 17 amino acids. The CDR3 loop reads CASSPAGLAGGLYEQYF. Written as DNA, the CDR3 is TGTGCCAGCTCACCAGCGGGACTAGCGGGGGGTTTGTACGAGCAGTACTTC.

This clone was detected only once. The chain employs TRBV9 and TRBJ2-2, with D hard to call. Germline CDR1 reads SGDLS; CDR2 reads YYNGEE. This CDR3 is built from 16 residues. V lost 4 bases and J 0 bases, leaving 13 bases between the germline ends. The CDR3 bases are TGTGCCAGCAGCAACGAGCCGGAGCCGAACACCGGGGAGCTGTTTTTT. Translation: CASSNEPEPNTGELFF.

This chain joins TRBV6-2 or TRBV6-3 and TRBJ2-1; 9 bases line up with TRBD2. Per the germline V gene, CDR1 is MNHEY and CDR2 is SVGEGT. The CDR3 consists of 17 residues. V lost 2 bases, J lost 8 bases, and 13 bases stayed unmatched. CDR3 DNA sequence: TGTGCCAGCAGTTACGGCTCTAGCGGGGTCCGTCGGGATGAGCAGTTCTTC. Encoded protein: CASSYGSSGVRRDEQFF.

The J gene is TRBJ1-5, the V gene TRBV4-2, with 11 bases that match TRBD1. Germline CDR1 is LGHNA and CDR2 is YNFKEQ. This CDR3 contains 16 residues. V shed 0 bases, J shed 7 bases, and the junction held 5 bases outside the gene matches. The DNA of the CDR3 is TGTGCCAGCAGCCAAGATTGGACAGGGGGCGCGCAGCCCCAGCATTTT. It specifies CASSQDWTGGAQPQHF.

The chain carries TRBV27 and TRBJ2-7; D might be TRBD1 (7 bases). Germline V CDR1 and CDR2: MNHEY, SMNVEV (reference sequence). V was trimmed by 7 bases and J by 6 bases, leaving 13 bases between them. This CDR3 spans 12 amino acids. CDR3 nucleotide sequence: TGTGCCAGCAACAGGGGAGGAGGCGAGCAGTACTTC. Its protein is CASNRGGGEQYF.

This clone was found a few times. The V gene is TRBV18, the J gene TRBJ2-2, with D maybe TRBD2 (8 bases). The CDR3 consists of 20 residues. Per germline, CDR1 KGHSH and CDR2 LQKENI. V lost 3 bases, J lost 2 bases, and 25 bases lay in between. The CDR3 region is CASSPTQPGGTATNTGELFF. Written as DNA, the CDR3 is TGTGCCAGCTCACCCACACAACCGGGGGGGACAGCAACCAACACCGGGGAGCTGTTTTTT.

This chain uses TRBV28 with TRBJ2-7, with TRBD1 matching over 11 bases. The germline V gene has CDR1 MDHEN and CDR2 SYDVKM. There are 16 residues in the CDR3. The V and J ends lost 6 bases and 2 bases, in that order; junction bases with no gene match: 9. DNA of the CDR3: TGTGCCAGCAGGACTTCCGGGACAGGGGGTGCCTACGAGCAGTACTTC. This encodes CASRTSGTGGAYEQYF.

The chain links TRBV27 to TRBJ2-1; 11 bases map to TRBD2. Unmatched junction bases numbered 7, after V lost 6 bases and J lost 9 bases. Germline V gene lookup returns CDR1 MNHEY and CDR2 SMNVEV (reference sequence). The CDR3 is made up of 14 amino acids. CDR3 DNA sequence: TGTGCCAGCAGCCAGACTAGCGGGATAAGTGAGCAGTTCTTC. As protein: CASSQTSGISEQFF.

The chain has TRBV6-5 and TRBJ1-1, with no clear D. The CDR3 extends over 13 amino acids. The V gene's germline CDR1 is MNHEY and CDR2 SVGAGI. V lost 7 bases and J lost 8, with 17 bases in between. CDR3 loop: CASKLSGSYEAFF. The DNA for the CDR3 is TGTGCCAGCAAATTATCCGGGTCCTACGAAGCTTTCTTT.

The chain links TRBV28 to TRBJ1-1; a possible D gene is TRBD1 (6 bases). The germline CDR1 and CDR2 sequences are MDHEN and SYDVKM. The CDR3 is made up of 15 amino acids. Trimming took off 2 bases at V and 9 bases at J, with 19 bases between the two ends. This CDR3 is CASSLLILDSHQAFF. In nucleotides, the CDR3 is TGTGCCAGCAGTTTACTTATCCTGGACAGTCATCAAGCTTTCTTT.

The chain recombines TRBV19 with TRBJ1-5; no reliable D call. V was pared by 3 bases and J by 0 bases, with 9 bases between. The CDR3 is 15 residues long. CDR1 LNHDA and CDR2 SQIVND come from the germline V gene (reference sequence). The CDR3 loop is CASSMRVNSNQPQHF. The CDR3 nucleotides are TGTGCCAGTAGTATGAGGGTGAATAGCAATCAGCCCCAGCATTTT.

The rearrangement links TRBV5-6 to TRBJ2-6; a possible D gene is TRBD1 (5 bases). The CDR3 is made up of 16 amino acids. Germline V CDR1 and CDR2: SGHDT, YYEEEE. With 3 bases removed from V and 0 bases from J, the gap between germline ends came to 10 bases. CDR3 residues: CASSWGRNSGANVLTF. The CDR3 coding sequence is TGTGCCAGCAGCTGGGGCCGAAACTCTGGGGCCAACGTCCTGACTTTC.

This clone was counted once. The chain is built from TRBV6-5 and TRBJ1-4; unclear D gene. Germline CDR1 is MNHEY and CDR2 is SVGAGI. V dropped 5 bases and J dropped 6 bases, with 7 bases sitting between them. CDR3 length: 12 amino acids. Here the CDR3 reads CASSPLDEKLFF. The CDR3 DNA follows: TGTGCCAGCAGTCCACTCGATGAAAAACTGTTTTTT.

In nucleotides, the CDR3 is TGTGCCAGCTCACCCAAAAACAGGGGCCTGAACACTGAAGCTTTCTTT. This encodes CASSPKNRGLNTEAFF. This chain uses TRBV18 with TRBJ1-1, with TRBD1 matching 7 bases. Germline V lookup: CDR1 KGHSH, CDR2 LQKENI. This CDR3 is 16 amino acids long. V was clipped by 3 bases and J by 0 bases; unmatched bases: 7.

The rearrangement uses TRBV25-1 and TRBJ1-2; D remains unclear. The length of the CDR3 is 14 residues. With 3 bases removed from V and 4 bases from J, the gap between germline ends came to 12 bases. Germline values: CDR1 MGHDK, CDR2 SYGVNS. DNA of the CDR3: TGTGCCAGCAGTGACTGGACTACTGTCTATGGCTACACCTTC. Protein product: CASSDWTTVYGYTF.